The clone carrying this T cell receptor (beta chain) was detected many times. This specimen belongs to a study of neurological immune-mediated disorders. 5'RACE generated cDNA with 10-nucleotide random UMIs. TCRdb ran MiXCR on the 5' RACE reads and lists one entry per CDR3 protein. The sample holds roughly 38,000 distinct CDR3 sequences; 6% to 8.5% are singletons and the top ten take about 4.6%. This CDR3 spans 13 amino acids. CDR1 is LGHDT and CDR2 is YNNKEL in the germline V gene (reference sequence). V dropped 3 bases and J dropped 5 bases, with 8 bases sitting between them. The chain uses TRBV3-1 and TRBJ1-5, with a possible D match to TRBD1 (5 bases). Sequencing was performed on PBMCs. The receptor was derived from a middle-aged woman in good health. In nucleotides, the CDR3 is TGTGCCAGCAGCCAGATGACAGATCAGCCCCAGCATTTT. It codes for CASSQMTDQPQHF.